This T cell receptor beta chain is drawn from a study of OX40 agonist ivuxolimab in advanced cancers. Study in general: A mean age of roughly 62 years, range roughly 20 to 85, was recorded, and around 85% were male. Antecedent anti-PD-1, anti-PD-L1 or anti-CTLA-4 therapy was permissible, with about 40% having received some. Study results and limitations: What antigens the expanded peripheral T cells recognized was never established.

The data were produced by immunoSEQ multiplex PCR, yet TCRdb's version contains in-frame clones alone and is incomplete. The sample carries almost 50,000 clones, around 81% recorded once. On this clone itself: Its antigen remains unidentified.

This CDR3 is built from 15 residues. V lost 5 bases and J lost 5, with 19 bases in between. CDR1 is SGHNT and CDR2 is YYREEE in the germline V gene (reference sequence). Researchers took blood at baseline, on cycle 4 day 1, and on cycle 7 day 1. This sequence joins TRBV5-4 and TRBJ2-5; TRBD2 might be the D (6 bases). The sample here was CD4+ or CD8+ T cells sorted from blood, taken in a trial of the OX40 agonist ivuxolimab. The receptor was derived from an adult with an advanced solid tumor such as melanoma, head and neck, liver or kidney cancer. The CDR3 DNA reads as TGTGCCAGCAGGGATGGGGAGGTTACTTGGGAGACCCAGTACTTC. Encoded protein: CASRDGEVTWETQYF.